This TCR beta chain was identified in a study of blood T cell repertoires in COVID-19. About the study: Samples came from the United States, Italy and Spain, spanning acute and convalescent COVID-19.

TCRdb's copy holds only in-frame clones and misses some; the assay was immunoSEQ multiplex PCR. There are 150,000 to 200,000 clones in the sample; about 81% occur only once, and approximately 11% lies in the top ten. Trimming removed 7 bases from V and 7 bases from J, with 13 bases in between. The germline CDR1 and CDR2 sequences are WSHSY and SAAADI. This CDR3 has 12 amino acids. This chain links TRBV10-2 with TRBJ1-1; possibly TRBD1 for D (5 bases). The sample was peripheral blood. The receptor comes from a man aged 55 to 69 with active or convalescent COVID-19. The CDR3 here is CASTEGRNEAFF. In nucleotides, the CDR3 is TGCGCCAGCACGGAGGGACGAAATGAAGCTTTCTTT.